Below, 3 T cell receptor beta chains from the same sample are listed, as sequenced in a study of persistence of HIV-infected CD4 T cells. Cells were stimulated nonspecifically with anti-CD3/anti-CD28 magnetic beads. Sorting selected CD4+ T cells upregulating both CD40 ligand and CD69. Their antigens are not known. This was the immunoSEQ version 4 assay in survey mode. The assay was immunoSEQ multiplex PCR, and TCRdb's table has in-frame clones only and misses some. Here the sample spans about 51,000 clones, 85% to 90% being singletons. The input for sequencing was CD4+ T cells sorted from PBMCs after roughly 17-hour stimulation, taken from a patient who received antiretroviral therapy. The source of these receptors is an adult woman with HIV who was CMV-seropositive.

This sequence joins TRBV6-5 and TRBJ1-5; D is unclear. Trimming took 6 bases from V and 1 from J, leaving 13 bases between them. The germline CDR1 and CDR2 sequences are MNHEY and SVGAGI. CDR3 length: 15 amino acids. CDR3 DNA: TGTGCCAGCAGCCCCGGACCGATGAGCAATCAGCCCCAGCATTTT. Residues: CASSPGPMSNQPQHF.

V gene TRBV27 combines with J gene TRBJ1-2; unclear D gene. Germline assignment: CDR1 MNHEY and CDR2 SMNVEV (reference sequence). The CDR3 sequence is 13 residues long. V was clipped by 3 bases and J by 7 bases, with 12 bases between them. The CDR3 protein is CASSLGMEGGYTF. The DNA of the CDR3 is TGTGCCAGCAGTTTGGGGATGGAGGGTGGCTACACCTTC.

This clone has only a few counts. CDR3 nucleotides: TGTGCCAGCAGTGGGGGGACAGGGGGTTCACCCCTCCACTTT. Its protein product is CASSGGTGGSPLHF. V is TRBV25-1 and J is TRBJ1-6, with 11 bases fitting TRBD1. The CDR3 consists of 14 residues. Germline V lookup: CDR1 MGHDK, CDR2 SYGVNS. With V trimmed by 4 bases and J by 9 bases, 2 bases remained unmatched.